These 5 T cell receptor beta chains share one sample of origin, sequenced in a study of PD-L1 blockade in urothelial cancer. Generated by immunoSEQ multiplex PCR, the TCRdb table keeps only in-frame clones and is missing some. The sample carries 70,000 to 75,000 clones, roughly nine tenths recorded once. Time point: pretreatment peripheral blood. Sequencing was performed on PBMCs, taken around atezolizumab (anti-PD-L1) treatment. The source is a man between 65 and 85 years old with urothelial cancer.

The CDR3 loop is CASSALQGIMNTEAFF. As DNA, the CDR3 is TGCGCCAGCAGCGCCCTACAGGGGATCATGAACACTGAAGCTTTCTTT. The V call is TRBV4-1, the J call TRBJ1-1, with 7 bases identical to TRBD1. V shed 5 bases, J shed 0 bases, and the junction held 9 bases outside the gene matches. CDR1 MGHRA and CDR2 YSYEKL come from the germline V gene. The CDR3 has 16 amino acids.

This clone was recorded once. This chain links TRBV28 with TRBJ2-5, with D perhaps TRBD1 (6 bases). There are 15 residues in the CDR3. The V gene lost 5 bases and the J gene lost 5 bases, with 18 bases spanning the gap. Germline lookup yields CDR1 MDHEN and CDR2 SYDVKM. CDR3 DNA: TGTGCCAGCAGTAGTCTGGACAGCCGATGGGAGACCCAGTACTTC. As protein: CASSSLDSRWETQYF. The variable domain in full, with the rest retrieved from reference TRBV28 and TRBJ2-5, is DVKVTQSSRYLVKRTGEKVFLECVQDMDHENMFWYRQDPGLGLRLIYFSYDVKMKEKGDIPEGYSVSREKKERFSLILESASTNQTSMYLCASSSLDSRWETQYFGPGTRLLVL.

A single count supports this clone. The chain uses TRBV6-5 and TRBJ1-4; D is ambiguous. The CDR3 contains 15 residues. CDR1 is MNHEY, CDR2 SVGAGI, per germline. Trimming shortened V by 5 bases and J by 0 bases, and 10 bases separated the two germline ends. Written as DNA, the CDR3 is TGTGCCAGCAGTCCCGGACTGTCAACTAATGAAAAACTGTTTTTT. Translating gives CASSPGLSTNEKLFF.

The gene calls are TRBV9 and TRBJ2-7; 9 bases are shared with TRBD2. Germline assignment: CDR1 SGDLS and CDR2 YYNGEE. The V segment lost 0 bases and the J segment 5 bases; nucleotides outside the gene matches: 6. The CDR3 covers 15 residues. The DNA of the CDR3 is TGTGCCAGCAGCGTAGGGCGGGAGGGCCTAGACGAGCAGTACTTC. Residues: CASSVGREGLDEQYF.

J is TRBJ2-7 and V is TRBV10-3; D remains unclear. Trimming cost V 9 bases and J 4 bases, with 19 bases left between them. CDR3 size: 14 residues. The germline V gene encodes CDR1 ENHRY and CDR2 SYGVKD. The CDR3: CAISSPPSNYEQYF. The CDR3 nucleotides read TGTGCCATTTCCTCCCCTCCCAGTAATTACGAGCAGTACTTC.